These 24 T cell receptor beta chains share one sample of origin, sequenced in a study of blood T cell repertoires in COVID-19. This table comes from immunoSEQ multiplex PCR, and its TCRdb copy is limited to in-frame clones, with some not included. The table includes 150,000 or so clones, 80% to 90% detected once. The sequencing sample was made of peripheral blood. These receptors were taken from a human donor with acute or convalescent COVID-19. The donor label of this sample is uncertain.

CDR3 residues: CASSPLWAGTGELFF. The DNA for the CDR3 is TGTGCCAGCAGTCCTTTGTGGGCTGGCACCGGGGAGCTGTTTTTT. V gene TRBV27 combines with J gene TRBJ2-2; D is unclear. The CDR3 consists of 15 residues. Germline CDR1 reads MNHEY; CDR2 reads SMNVEV (reference sequence). Deletions cut 5 bases from V and 4 bases from J, with 14 bases between.

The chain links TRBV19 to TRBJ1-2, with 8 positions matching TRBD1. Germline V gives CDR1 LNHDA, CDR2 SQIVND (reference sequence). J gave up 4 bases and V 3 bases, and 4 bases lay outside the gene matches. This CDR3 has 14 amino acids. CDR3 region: CASSISQGAYGYTF. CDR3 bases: TGTGCCAGTAGTATCTCCCAGGGGGCCTATGGCTACACCTTC. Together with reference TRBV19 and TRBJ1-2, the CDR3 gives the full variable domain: DGGITQSPKYLFRKEGQNVTLSCEQNLNHDAMYWYRQDPGQGLRLIYYSQIVNDFQKGDIAEGYSVSREKKESFPLTVTSAQKNPTAFYLCASSISQGAYGYTFGSGTRLTVV.

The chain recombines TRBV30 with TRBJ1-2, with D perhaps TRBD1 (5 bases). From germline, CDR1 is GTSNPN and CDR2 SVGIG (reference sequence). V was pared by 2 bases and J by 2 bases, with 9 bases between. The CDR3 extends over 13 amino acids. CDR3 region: CAWSRRVNYGYTF. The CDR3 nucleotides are TGTGCCTGGAGTCGCAGGGTCAACTATGGCTACACCTTC.

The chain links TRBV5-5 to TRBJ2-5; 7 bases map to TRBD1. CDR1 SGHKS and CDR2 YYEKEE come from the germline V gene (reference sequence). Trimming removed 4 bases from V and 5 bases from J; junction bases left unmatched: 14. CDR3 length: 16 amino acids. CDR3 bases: TGTGCCAGCAGCATCCGGGACAGCCTACTTATGGAGACCCAGTACTTC. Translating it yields CASSIRDSLLMETQYF.

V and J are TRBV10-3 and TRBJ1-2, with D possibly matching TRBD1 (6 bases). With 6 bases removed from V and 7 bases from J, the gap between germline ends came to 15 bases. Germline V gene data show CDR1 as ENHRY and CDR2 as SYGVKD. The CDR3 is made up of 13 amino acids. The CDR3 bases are TGTGCCATCAGCGGGGACATTAAGGCTGGCTACACCTTC. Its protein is CAISGDIKAGYTF.

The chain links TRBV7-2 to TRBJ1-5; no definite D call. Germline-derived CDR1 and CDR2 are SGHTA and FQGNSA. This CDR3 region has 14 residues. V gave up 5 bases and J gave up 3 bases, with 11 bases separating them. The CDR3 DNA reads TGTGCCAGCAGCCCGCGGGGAGACAATCAGCCCCAGCATTTT. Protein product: CASSPRGDNQPQHF.

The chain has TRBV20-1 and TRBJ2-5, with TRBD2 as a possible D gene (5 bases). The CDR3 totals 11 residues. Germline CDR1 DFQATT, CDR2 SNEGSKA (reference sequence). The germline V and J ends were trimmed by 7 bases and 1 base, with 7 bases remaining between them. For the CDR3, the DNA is TGCAGTGTGACTATCCAAGAGACCCAGTACTTC. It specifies CSVTIQETQYF.

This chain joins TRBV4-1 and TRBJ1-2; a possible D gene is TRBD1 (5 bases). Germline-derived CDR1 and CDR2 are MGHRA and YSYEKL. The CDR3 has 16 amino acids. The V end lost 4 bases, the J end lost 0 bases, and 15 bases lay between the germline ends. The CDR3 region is CASSPLGDSSNYGYTF. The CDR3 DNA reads TGCGCCAGCAGCCCTCTAGGTGACAGCTCTAACTATGGCTACACCTTC.

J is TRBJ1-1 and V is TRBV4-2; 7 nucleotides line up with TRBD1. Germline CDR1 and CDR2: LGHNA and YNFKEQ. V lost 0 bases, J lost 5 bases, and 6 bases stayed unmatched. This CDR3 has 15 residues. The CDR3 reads CASSQDKGAGTEAFF. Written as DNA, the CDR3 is TGTGCCAGCAGCCAAGATAAGGGGGCAGGAACTGAAGCTTTCTTT.

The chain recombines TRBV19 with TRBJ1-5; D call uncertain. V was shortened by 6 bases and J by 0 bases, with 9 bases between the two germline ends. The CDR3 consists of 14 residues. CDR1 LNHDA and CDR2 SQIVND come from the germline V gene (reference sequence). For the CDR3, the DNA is TGTGCCAGTAGACCTCAGTATAGCAATCAGCCCCAGCATTTT. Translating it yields CASRPQYSNQPQHF. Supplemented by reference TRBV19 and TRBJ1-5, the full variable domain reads DGGITQSPKYLFRKEGQNVTLSCEQNLNHDAMYWYRQDPGQGLRLIYYSQIVNDFQKGDIAEGYSVSREKKESFPLTVTSAQKNPTAFYLCASRPQYSNQPQHFGDGTRLSIL.

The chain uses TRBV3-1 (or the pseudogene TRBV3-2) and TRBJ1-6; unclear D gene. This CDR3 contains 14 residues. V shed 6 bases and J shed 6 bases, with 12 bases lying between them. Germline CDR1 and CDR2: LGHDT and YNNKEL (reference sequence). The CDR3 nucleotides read TGTGCCAGCAGTGGAGGGCTAGGTAATTCACCCCTCCACTTT. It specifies CASSGGLGNSPLHF.

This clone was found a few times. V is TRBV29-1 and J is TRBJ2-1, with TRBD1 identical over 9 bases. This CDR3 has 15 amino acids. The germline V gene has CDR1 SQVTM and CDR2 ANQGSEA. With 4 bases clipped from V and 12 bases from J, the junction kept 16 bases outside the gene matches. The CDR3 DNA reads TGCAGCGTTGTTCCCGGACAGGGGTCACCTGAAGTGCAGTTCTTC. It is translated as CSVVPGQGSPEVQFF.

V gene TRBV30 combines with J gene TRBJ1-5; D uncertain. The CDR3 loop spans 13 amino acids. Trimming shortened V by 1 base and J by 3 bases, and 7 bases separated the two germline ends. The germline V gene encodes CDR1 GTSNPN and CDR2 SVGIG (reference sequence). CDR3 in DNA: TGTGCCTGGAGTGACGGTGACAATCAGCCCCAGCATTTT. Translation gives CAWSDGDNQPQHF.

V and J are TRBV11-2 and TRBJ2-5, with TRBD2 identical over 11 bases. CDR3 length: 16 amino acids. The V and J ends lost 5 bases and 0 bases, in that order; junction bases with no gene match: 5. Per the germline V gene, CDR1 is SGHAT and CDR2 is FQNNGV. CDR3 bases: TGTGCCAGCAGCCTTACTAGCGGGGGTTACCAAGAGACCCAGTACTTC. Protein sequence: CASSLTSGGYQETQYF.

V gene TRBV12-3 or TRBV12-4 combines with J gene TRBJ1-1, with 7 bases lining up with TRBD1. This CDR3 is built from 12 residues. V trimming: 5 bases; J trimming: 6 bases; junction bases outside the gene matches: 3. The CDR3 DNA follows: TGTGCCAGCAGTCAGGGACAGCCTGAAGCTTTCTTT. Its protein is CASSQGQPEAFF.

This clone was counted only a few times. The CDR3 DNA reads TGTGCCACCAGCAGAGATATGCAGGGAGGAAACACCATATATTTT. Protein product: CATSRDMQGGNTIYF. The chain joins TRBV15 to TRBJ1-3; the D gene is possibly TRBD1 (5 bases). The length of the CDR3 is 15 residues. CDR1 is LNHNV, CDR2 YYDKDF, per germline (reference sequence). Trimming shortened V by 0 bases and J by 4 bases, and 10 bases separated the two germline ends.

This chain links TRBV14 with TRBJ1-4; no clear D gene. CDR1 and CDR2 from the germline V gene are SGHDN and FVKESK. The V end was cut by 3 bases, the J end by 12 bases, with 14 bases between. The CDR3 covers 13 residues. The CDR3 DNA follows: TGTGCCAGCAGCCATCTTTCGGAGGCGCAACTGTTTTTT. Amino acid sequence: CASSHLSEAQLFF.

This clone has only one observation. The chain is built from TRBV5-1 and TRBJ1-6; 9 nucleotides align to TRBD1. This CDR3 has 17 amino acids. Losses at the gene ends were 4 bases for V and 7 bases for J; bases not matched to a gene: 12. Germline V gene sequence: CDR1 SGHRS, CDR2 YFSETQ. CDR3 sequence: CASSQGMTGGRNSPLHF. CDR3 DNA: TGCGCCAGCAGCCAGGGGATGACAGGGGGAAGGAATTCACCCCTCCACTTT.

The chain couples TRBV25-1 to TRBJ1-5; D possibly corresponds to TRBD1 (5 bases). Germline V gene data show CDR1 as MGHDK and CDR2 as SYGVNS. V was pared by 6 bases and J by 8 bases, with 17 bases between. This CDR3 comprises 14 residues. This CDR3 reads CASSDRSFGEPQHF. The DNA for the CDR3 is TGTGCCAGCAGCGACAGATCCTTCGGTGAGCCCCAGCATTTT.

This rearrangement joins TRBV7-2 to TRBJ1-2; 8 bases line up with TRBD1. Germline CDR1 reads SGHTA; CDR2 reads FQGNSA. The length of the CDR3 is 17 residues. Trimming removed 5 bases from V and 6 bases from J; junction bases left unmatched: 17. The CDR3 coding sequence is TGTGCCAGCAGCCCCCCGGACCCAGGGGGCCTTGGACATGGCTACACCTTC. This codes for CASSPPDPGGLGHGYTF. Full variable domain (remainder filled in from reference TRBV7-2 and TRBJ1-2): GAGVSQSPSNKVTEKGKDVELRCDPISGHTALYWYRQSLGQGLEFLIYFQGNSAPDKSGLPSDRFSAERTGGSVSTLTIQRTQQEDSAVYLCASSPPDPGGLGHGYTFGSGTRLTVV.

The CDR3 region is CASSFRGLAANEQFF. The CDR3 DNA reads as TGCGCCAGCAGCTTTCGAGGACTAGCGGCGAATGAGCAGTTCTTC. The rearrangement joins TRBV5-1 to TRBJ2-1, with TRBD2 matching over 10 bases. The CDR3 consists of 15 residues. The junction had 6 bases not matched to a gene; V was cut back by 2 bases and J by 7 bases. Germline loops: CDR1 SGHRS, CDR2 YFSETQ.

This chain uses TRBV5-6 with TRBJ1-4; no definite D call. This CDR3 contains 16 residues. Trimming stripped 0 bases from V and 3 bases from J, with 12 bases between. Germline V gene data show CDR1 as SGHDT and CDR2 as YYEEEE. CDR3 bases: TGTGCCAGCAGCTTGGCCCAGGCAGCGGCTAATGAAAAACTGTTTTTT. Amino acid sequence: CASSLAQAAANEKLFF.

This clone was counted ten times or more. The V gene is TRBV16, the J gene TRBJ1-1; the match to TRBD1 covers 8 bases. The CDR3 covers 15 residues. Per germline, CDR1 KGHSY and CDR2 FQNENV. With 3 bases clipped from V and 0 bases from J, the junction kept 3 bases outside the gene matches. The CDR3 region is CASSHRQGMNTEAFF. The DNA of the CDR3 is TGTGCCAGCAGCCATCGACAGGGGATGAACACTGAAGCTTTCTTT. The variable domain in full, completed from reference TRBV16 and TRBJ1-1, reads GEEVAQTPKHLVRGEGQKAKLYCAPIKGHSYVFWYQQVLKNEFKFLISFQNENVFDETGMPKERFSAKCLPNSPCSLEIQATKLEDSAVYFCASSHRQGMNTEAFFGQGTRLTVV.

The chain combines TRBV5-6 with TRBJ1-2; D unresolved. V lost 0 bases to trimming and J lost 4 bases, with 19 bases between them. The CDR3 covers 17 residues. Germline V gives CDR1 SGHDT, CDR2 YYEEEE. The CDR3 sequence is CASSLGGSPSMFYGYTF. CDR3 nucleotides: TGTGCCAGCAGCTTGGGCGGGAGCCCTTCCATGTTCTATGGCTACACCTTC.